A single sample gave rise to the 19 T cell receptor beta chains below, sequenced in a study of technical replicates of blood from several donors. The repertoire was sequenced with immunoSEQ multiplex PCR; TCRdb's copy has only in-frame clones and lacks some. The data show about 72,000 clones, with nearly 97% seen just once and 0.24% held by the top ten. The sample was T cells isolated from PBMCs. These receptors were collected from a human donor in good health.

J is TRBJ2-7 and V is TRBV27, with TRBD1 matching over 7 bases. The trim removed 5 bases at V and 2 bases at J, leaving 9 bases unmatched. Germline assignment: CDR1 MNHEY and CDR2 SMNVEV (reference sequence). This CDR3 is 15 amino acids long. The CDR3 loop is CASSPAGTVPYEQYF. The CDR3, as DNA: TGTGCCAGCAGTCCAGCCGGGACAGTCCCCTACGAGCAGTACTTC.

J is TRBJ1-1 and V is TRBV6-5, with TRBD1 as a possible D gene (6 bases). V was cut by 3 bases and J by 6 bases, with 17 bases left in between. Germline V gene data show CDR1 as MNHEY and CDR2 as SVGAGI. CDR3 length: 15 amino acids. The CDR3 DNA is TGTGCCAGCAGTTATACGATTCGGACAGCCCCTGAAGCTTTCTTT. The encoded protein is CASSYTIRTAPEAFF.

The table lists this clone with a count of one. CDR3 DNA: TGTGCCAGCAGCAAAGGGCCTGATTACGAGCAGTACTTC. This encodes CASSKGPDYEQYF. The chain carries TRBV21-1 and TRBJ2-7; TRBD1 is the table's D call, not checked against the DNA. TRBV21-1 corresponds to a pseudogene. CDR3 length equals 13 residues.

Of note for this clone: The junction differs from germline at one of its ends, possibly a read error. The chain couples TRBV5-1 to TRBJ2-1, with 16 bases lining up with TRBD2. Germline lookup yields CDR1 SGHRS and CDR2 YFSETQ. The CDR3 is 18 amino acids. Here the CDR3 DNA reads TGCGCCAGCAGGTTGGGACTAGCGGGGGGGCTCCCCTACAATGAGCAGTTCTTC. Translating it yields CASRLGLAGGLPYNEQFF.

This CDR3 reads CASSLGLFSGNTIYF. CDR3 sequence (DNA): TGTGCCAGCAGCCTCGGACTGTTCTCTGGAAACACCATATATTTT. The chain uses TRBV11-2 and TRBJ1-3; unclear D gene. V was trimmed by 5 bases and J by 0 bases, leaving 11 bases between them. Germline V lookup: CDR1 SGHAT, CDR2 FQNNGV. The CDR3 is made up of 15 amino acids.

The V call is TRBV9, the J call TRBJ2-1; 7 nucleotides align to TRBD2. Germline-derived CDR1 and CDR2 are SGDLS and YYNGEE. The CDR3 contains 17 residues. Germline trimming cut 0 bases from V and 2 bases from J; bases unmatched to any gene: 8. In nucleotides, the CDR3 is TGTGCCAGCAGCGTAGGGGGGACTACCGGGGCCTACAATGAGCAGTTCTTC. Amino acid sequence: CASSVGGTTGAYNEQFF.

The genes are TRBV7-9 and TRBJ2-1, with 13 nucleotides matching TRBD2. This CDR3 is built from 14 residues. From germline, CDR1 is SEHNR and CDR2 FQNEAQ (reference sequence). V shed 8 bases and J 8 bases; nucleotides not matched to a gene: 6. As DNA, the CDR3 is TGTGCCAGCGTCGGGACTAGCGGGGCGTATGAGCAGTTCTTC. Translated: CASVGTSGAYEQFF.

V and J are TRBV12-5 and TRBJ1-2; D remains unclear. V lost 1 base to trimming and J lost 3 bases, with 12 bases between them. The germline V gene encodes CDR1 LGHNT and CDR2 FRNRAP. CDR3 length equals 15 residues. The CDR3 here is CASGLGLGRHYGYTF. The CDR3 DNA reads as TGTGCTAGTGGTTTGGGATTGGGGAGACACTATGGCTACACCTTC.

This chain uses TRBV7-3 with TRBJ2-1, with TRBD2 identical over 7 bases. This CDR3 region has 15 residues. The germline V gene has CDR1 SGHTA and CDR2 FQGTGA. J gave up 5 bases and V 4 bases, and 8 bases lay outside the gene matches. The CDR3 nucleotides read TGTGCCAGCAGCTCAAGCGGGGCCCAGGACAATGAGCAGTTCTTC. Residues: CASSSSGAQDNEQFF. The full variable domain, in which reference TRBV7-3 and TRBJ2-1 provide the parts outside the CDR3, is GAGVSQTPSNKVTEKGKYVELRCDPISGHTALYWYRQSLGQGPEFLIYFQGTGAADDSGLPNDRFFAVRPEGSVSTLKIQRTERGDSAVYLCASSSSGAQDNEQFFGPGTRLTVL.

The chain employs TRBV27 and TRBJ2-7; 8 bases fit TRBD1. This CDR3 region has 12 residues. With 8 bases clipped from V and 6 bases from J, the junction kept 6 bases outside the gene matches. Germline V gene lookup returns CDR1 MNHEY and CDR2 SMNVEV (reference sequence). The CDR3 DNA reads as TGTGCCAGCGTCTCAGACAGGGGCGAGCAGTACTTC. It yields the protein CASVSDRGEQYF.

This CDR3 reads CASSSGLAGVKQFF. CDR3 nucleotides: TGTGCCAGCAGTTCGGGACTAGCGGGAGTAAAGCAGTTCTTC. V gene TRBV28 combines with J gene TRBJ2-1; 14 nucleotides line up with TRBD2. The CDR3 is 14 amino acids. Trimming took 4 bases from V and 11 from J; bases not matched to a gene: 4. Germline loops: CDR1 MDHEN, CDR2 SYDVKM.

This chain links TRBV9 with TRBJ2-7; D is perhaps TRBD1 (6 bases). This CDR3 spans 17 amino acids. Germline assignment: CDR1 SGDLS and CDR2 YYNGEE. Trimming left V 0 bases short and J 3 bases short, with 19 bases between. The CDR3 reads CASSVEGGQGLFYEQYF. CDR3 nucleotides: TGTGCCAGCAGCGTAGAGGGCGGGCAGGGGCTATTCTACGAGCAGTACTTC.

The V and J genes are TRBV11-3 and TRBJ2-1, with TRBD1 identical over 10 bases. V lost 0 bases to trimming and J lost 2 bases; unmatched junction nucleotides: 1. CDR3 length: 16 residues. Germline loops: CDR1 SGHNT, CDR2 YENEEA. The CDR3 protein is CASSLEGTGAYNEQFF. In nucleotides, the CDR3 is TGTGCCAGCAGCTTAGAAGGGACAGGGGCCTACAATGAGCAGTTCTTC.

The V and J genes are TRBV9 and TRBJ1-3; perhaps TRBD1 as D (5 bases). Trimming took off 2 bases at V and 1 base at J, with 16 bases between the two ends. CDR1 and CDR2 (germline): SGDLS, YYNGEE. The CDR3 runs to 17 residues. CDR3 in DNA: TGTGCCAGCAGCGTCGGTCCGACCGGGGGTTCTGGAAACACCATATATTTT. Protein: CASSVGPTGGSGNTIYF.

This chain joins TRBV29-1 and TRBJ2-5; 9 bases map to TRBD2. Unmatched junction bases numbered 4, after V lost 3 bases and J lost 2 bases. This CDR3 is built from 14 residues. The germline V gene has CDR1 SQVTM and CDR2 ANQGSEA. In DNA, the CDR3 is TGCAGCGTTGAGCTAGCGGGAAGGCAAGAGACCCAGTACTTC. Protein product: CSVELAGRQETQYF.

The rearrangement joins TRBV6-4 to TRBJ2-2; D uncertain. The CDR3 is 14 residues long. Trimming took 3 bases from V and 2 from J, leaving 7 bases between them. Germline CDR1 and CDR2: MRHNA and SNTAGT. The CDR3: CASSEQTNTGELFF. CDR3 nucleotides: TGTGCCAGCAGTGAACAGACAAACACCGGGGAGCTGTTTTTT.

The rearrangement uses TRBV29-1 and TRBJ2-7; maybe TRBD1 (5 bases). Germline V gene data show CDR1 as SQVTM and CDR2 as ANQGSEA. Trimming cost V 6 bases and J 3 bases, with 21 bases left between them. This CDR3 comprises 15 residues. CDR3 loop: CSVTGVPQSLYEQYF. CDR3 nucleotide sequence: TGCAGCGTCACAGGAGTCCCCCAAAGCCTCTACGAGCAGTACTTC.

The V gene is TRBV28, the J gene TRBJ1-3; TRBD1 agrees at 7 bases. The CDR3 is 15 residues long. Trimming took 7 bases from V and 2 from J; bases not matched to a gene: 8. CDR1 and CDR2 (germline): MDHEN, SYDVKM. The CDR3 DNA reads as TGTGCCAGCAAGAAGGGACAGCGAGCTGGAAACACCATATATTTT. Translation gives CASKKGQRAGNTIYF. The full variable domain, its missing parts supplied by reference TRBV28 and TRBJ1-3, is DVKVTQSSRYLVKRTGEKVFLECVQDMDHENMFWYRQDPGLGLRLIYFSYDVKMKEKGDIPEGYSVSREKKERFSLILESASTNQTSMYLCASKKGQRAGNTIYFGEGSWLTVV.

The chain couples TRBV16 to TRBJ1-5; D not certain. Deletions cut 5 bases from V and 9 bases from J, with 17 bases between. Germline lookup yields CDR1 KGHSY and CDR2 FQNENV. The CDR3 runs to 14 residues. CDR3 region: CASSMARVQAPQHF. DNA of the CDR3: TGTGCCAGCAGCATGGCGAGGGTTCAGGCGCCCCAGCATTTT. Using reference TRBV16 and TRBJ1-5 for the parts outside the CDR3, the full variable domain is GEEVAQTPKHLVRGEGQKAKLYCAPIKGHSYVFWYQQVLKNEFKFLISFQNENVFDETGMPKERFSAKCLPNSPCSLEIQATKLEDSAVYFCASSMARVQAPQHFGDGTRLSIL.